These 17 T cell receptor beta chains share one sample of origin, sequenced in a study of radiotherapy plus CTLA-4 blockade in lung cancer. The repertoire was sequenced with immunoSEQ multiplex PCR; TCRdb's copy has only in-frame clones and lacks some. The table lists roughly 120,000 clones, 75% to 80% of them singletons. The sequenced sample was peripheral blood, obtained from a patient treated with radiotherapy plus ipilimumab. The receptors stem from a human donor with non-small cell lung cancer who had a partial response to radiotherapy plus ipilimumab.

This chain joins TRBV5-1 and TRBJ2-5; 8 nucleotides agree with TRBD1. The CDR3 contains 13 residues. V shed 4 bases and J 3 bases; nucleotides not matched to a gene: 2. CDR1 and CDR2 from the germline V gene are SGHRS and YFSETQ. CDR3 sequence reads: CASSRDRKETQYF. The DNA for the CDR3 is TGCGCCAGCAGCCGGGACAGGAAAGAGACCCAGTACTTC.

V usage is TRBV28 and J usage is TRBJ1-5, with unresolved D. In germline, CDR1 is MDHEN, CDR2 SYDVKM. With 6 bases removed from V and 7 bases from J, the gap between germline ends came to 13 bases. The CDR3 totals 13 residues. DNA for the CDR3: TGTGCCAGCAGCCCTACTAGGCTCCAGCCCCAGCATTTT. Protein sequence: CASSPTRLQPQHF.

This clone was seen only a few times. V gene TRBV28 combines with J gene TRBJ1-2; D gene unclear. Germline assignment: CDR1 MDHEN and CDR2 SYDVKM. V gave up 8 bases and J gave up 7 bases, with 11 bases separating them. CDR3 length equals 11 residues. The CDR3 loop is CASSNPGGYTF. In nucleotides, the CDR3 is TGTGCCAGCTCGAATCCGGGTGGCTACACCTTC.

This clone has only one observation. Other DNA sequences within the sample encode an identical CDR3. J is TRBJ1-5 and V is TRBV6-6, with D uncertain. CDR1 is MNHNY, CDR2 SVGAGI, per germline (reference sequence). The CDR3 is 16 amino acids. Trimming removed 9 bases at V and 3 bases at J, with 21 bases between. This CDR3 reads CASRPDRGLDNQPQHF. CDR3 DNA sequence: TGTGCCAGTAGACCCGATAGAGGGCTGGACAATCAGCCCCAGCATTTT.

CDR3 residues: CASSLTQTVNYGYTF. In DNA form, the CDR3 reads TGTGCCAGCAGCCTTACTCAGACAGTCAACTATGGCTACACCTTC. The chain combines TRBV7-2 with TRBJ1-2, with a weak D call TRBD1 (5 bases). The germline V gene encodes CDR1 SGHTA and CDR2 FQGNSA. CDR3 size: 15 residues. Trimming removed 5 bases from V and 2 bases from J, with 15 bases in between.

The chain has TRBV12-5 and TRBJ2-3; a possible D gene is TRBD2 (7 bases). The CDR3 is made up of 20 amino acids. Germline loops: CDR1 LGHNT, CDR2 FRNRAP. V gave up 0 bases and J gave up 6 bases, with 28 bases separating them. The DNA of the CDR3 is TGTGCTAGTGGTTTGGTAATAGGAGGGGGGGTAGGCCATCCGTGGGATACGCAGTATTTT. Protein product: CASGLVIGGGVGHPWDTQYF.

J is TRBJ2-3 and V is TRBV6-1, with D tentatively TRBD2 (6 bases). CDR1 is MNHNS and CDR2 is SASEGT in the germline V gene. V was clipped by 7 bases and J by 0 bases, with 11 bases between them. The CDR3 spans 14 residues. The CDR3 coding sequence is TGTGCCAGCACGAGGGACTGGAGCACAGATACGCAGTATTTT. This sequence encodes CASTRDWSTDTQYF.

The chain has TRBV9 and TRBJ2-3; the match to TRBD2 covers 9 bases. Germline CDR1 SGDLS, CDR2 YYNGEE. CDR3 length equals 14 residues. After removal of 3 bases from V and 4 bases from J, the junction contained 3 bases not matched to a gene. The chain's CDR3 is CASSESGRSDTQYF. CDR3 in DNA: TGTGCCAGCAGCGAAAGCGGGAGGTCAGATACGCAGTATTTT.

This clone was recorded a few times. This chain links TRBV6-6 with TRBJ1-4; a possible D gene is TRBD1 (5 bases). The CDR3 length is 13 residues. Germline assignment: CDR1 MNHNY and CDR2 SVGAGI (reference sequence). Trimming shortened V by 8 bases and J by 7 bases, and 14 bases separated the two germline ends. The CDR3 here is CASRGSDGEKLFF. The DNA of the CDR3 is TGTGCCAGCCGGGGGAGTGACGGTGAAAAACTGTTTTTT.

This chain links TRBV19 with TRBJ2-3, with a tentative D call TRBD2 (5 bases). The V and J ends lost 10 bases and 1 base respectively, with 12 bases between them. Germline CDR1 and CDR2: LNHDA and SQIVND (reference sequence). The CDR3 totals 13 residues. The DNA for the CDR3 is TGTGCCACTACAGAGAGGGGCACAGATACGCAGTATTTT. Translating it yields CATTERGTDTQYF.

The chain joins TRBV25-1 to TRBJ2-2; TRBD2 might be the D (8 bases). CDR1 is MGHDK and CDR2 is SYGVNS in the germline V gene. This CDR3 has 15 residues. V was pared by 5 bases and J by 5 bases, with 15 bases between. CDR3 bases: TGTGCCAGCAGTTCAGGGGGACTAGTGACCGGGGAGCTGTTTTTT. Translated, it gives CASSSGGLVTGELFF.

The chain carries TRBV6-5 and TRBJ2-5, with D possibly being TRBD1 (6 bases). The CDR3 extends over 16 amino acids. With 3 bases removed from V and 5 bases from J, the gap between germline ends came to 19 bases. Germline CDR1 reads MNHEY; CDR2 reads SVGAGI. The CDR3 loop is CASSYSRWQRGETQYF. The CDR3 DNA reads as TGTGCCAGCAGTTATAGCCGTTGGCAAAGGGGGGAGACCCAGTACTTC.

This clone was counted between two and nine times. The DNA of the CDR3 is TGCGCCAGCAGCCAGCAGTCGGGGGCTGGAAACACCATATATTTT. Protein sequence: CASSQQSGAGNTIYF. The chain uses TRBV4-1 and TRBJ1-3, with D possibly matching TRBD1 (5 bases). The CDR3 totals 15 residues. Germline values: CDR1 MGHRA, CDR2 YSYEKL. V was shortened by 3 bases and J by 2 bases, with 11 bases between the two germline ends.

The chain employs TRBV6-5 and TRBJ2-1, with 7 bases identical to TRBD1. Germline V CDR1 and CDR2: MNHEY, SVGAGI. Unmatched junction bases numbered 5, after V lost 7 bases and J lost 2 bases. This CDR3 contains 14 residues. The CDR3 loop reads CASTQGVPYNEQFF. CDR3 nucleotides: TGTGCCAGCACCCAGGGGGTTCCCTACAATGAGCAGTTCTTC.

V and J are TRBV19 and TRBJ2-7, with D unresolved. In germline, CDR1 is LNHDA, CDR2 SQIVND (reference sequence). This CDR3 is built from 14 residues. The V end was cut by 10 bases, the J end by 5 bases, with 21 bases between. The CDR3 region is CATSQVTPPNEQYF. The CDR3 DNA is TGTGCCACTTCCCAGGTCACCCCTCCTAACGAGCAGTACTTC.

This clone was seen more than once but under ten times. Compared with germline, one end of the junction differs, possibly owing to a read error. The rearrangement joins TRBV7-7 to TRBJ2-2; tentatively, D is TRBD2 (6 bases). Germline assignment: CDR1 SSHAT and CDR2 FNYEAQ (reference sequence). The length of the CDR3 is 15 residues. DNA for the CDR3: TGTGCTAGCAGCTCAACGCGGGAACGGGGCGGGGAGCTGTTTTTT. This translates into CASSSTRERGGELFF.

In its sample, this clone was seen a few times. The chain carries TRBV28 and TRBJ2-5; TRBD2 agrees at 9 bases. J lost 4 bases, V lost 2 bases, and 5 bases had no gene match. The CDR3 has 15 amino acids. CDR1 MDHEN and CDR2 SYDVKM come from the germline V gene. The CDR3 sequence: CASSLEGTSTETQYF. The CDR3 DNA reads TGTGCCAGCAGTTTAGAAGGGACTAGCACAGAGACCCAGTACTTC.